This is a list of T cell receptor beta chains from one sample in a study of cytomegalovirus exposure and HLA in healthy donors. Libraries were prepared by immunoSEQ multiplex PCR; TCRdb keeps only in-frame clonotypes and omits some of them. The profile shows some 180,000 clones, about four fifths of them singletons. Sequenced input: PBMCs. All receptors derive from a woman aged 25 to 39 in good health and CMV-seronegative. The conserved cysteine and the conserved F or W are not part of the CDR3 here. Each record gives: CDR3 protein, J gene, V gene.

cdr3_aa: ASSQDLASGGTDTQY; j_call: TRBJ2-3; v_call: TRBV4-2
cdr3_aa: ASSLTPRQFANTGELF; j_call: TRBJ2-2; v_call: TRBV27
cdr3_aa: ASKEASRGEKLF; j_call: TRBJ1-4; v_call: TRBV6-5
cdr3_aa: ASRGRRKYPSEPQH; j_call: TRBJ1-5; v_call: TRBV2
cdr3_aa: ASSSDRGISGANVLT; j_call: TRBJ2-6; v_call: TRBV2
cdr3_aa: ASSDRGTAPNQPQH; j_call: TRBJ1-5; v_call: TRBV6-1
cdr3_aa: ASSLLTDTQY; j_call: TRBJ2-3; v_call: TRBV18
cdr3_aa: AWSVTQGARNTEAF; j_call: TRBJ1-1; v_call: TRBV30
cdr3_aa: ASSLGGAGARRDTQY; j_call: TRBJ2-3; v_call: TRBV5-4
cdr3_aa: ASSDGLMNTEAF; j_call: TRBJ1-1; v_call: TRBV6-1
cdr3_aa: ASSYIGNAF; j_call: TRBJ1-1; v_call: TRBV6-5
cdr3_aa: ASSLIGGDEKLF; j_call: TRBJ1-4; v_call: TRBV9
cdr3_aa: ASSLEAPYEQY; j_call: TRBJ2-7; v_call: TRBV7-9
cdr3_aa: ASSPQGGRLGGYT; j_call: TRBJ1-2; v_call: TRBV4-2
cdr3_aa: ASRPNGGEQY; j_call: TRBJ2-7; v_call: TRBV7-9
cdr3_aa: ASSPAGGYSPLH; j_call: TRBJ1-6; v_call: TRBV4-1
cdr3_aa: ASAAGGESYGYT; j_call: TRBJ1-2; v_call: TRBV5-1
cdr3_aa: ASSRVDLAATNEKLF; j_call: TRBJ1-4; v_call: TRBV4-2
cdr3_aa: ASSIWRGLPTDTQY; j_call: TRBJ2-3; v_call: TRBV19
cdr3_aa: ASRRGGDSNQPQH; j_call: TRBJ1-5; v_call: TRBV18
cdr3_aa: ASRGNSGASSTDTQY; j_call: TRBJ2-3; v_call: TRBV19
cdr3_aa: ASSSSLAGGTNTGELF; j_call: TRBJ2-2; v_call: TRBV7-2
cdr3_aa: ASSLGALATDGYT; j_call: TRBJ1-2; v_call: TRBV5-1
cdr3_aa: ASTGGIDYEQY; j_call: TRBJ2-7; v_call: TRBV2
cdr3_aa: ASSSPDSTGELF; j_call: TRBJ2-2; v_call: TRBV2
cdr3_aa: ASSQVGQGGPYGYT; j_call: TRBJ1-2; v_call: TRBV4-1
cdr3_aa: ASSPLGTGNNEQF; j_call: TRBJ2-1; v_call: TRBV18
cdr3_aa: ASSLVVSGGYQETQY; j_call: TRBJ2-5; v_call: TRBV5-6
cdr3_aa: AWKVSAGGSEKLF; j_call: TRBJ1-4; v_call: TRBV30
cdr3_aa: ASSYFQNSPLH; j_call: TRBJ1-6; v_call: TRBV6-5
cdr3_aa: ASALGQGTDTQY; j_call: TRBJ2-3; v_call: TRBV10-1
cdr3_aa: AIRAGTGVPGELF; j_call: TRBJ2-2; v_call: TRBV10-3
cdr3_aa: ASDGTDGSYEQY; j_call: TRBJ2-7; v_call: TRBV28
cdr3_aa: ASSRTGTGNTIY; j_call: TRBJ1-3; v_call: TRBV19
cdr3_aa: ASSPDGPGGEKLF; j_call: TRBJ1-4; v_call: TRBV6-5
cdr3_aa: ASSVGTGVYTIY; j_call: TRBJ1-3; v_call: TRBV9
cdr3_aa: ASSIHTRDSNQPQH; j_call: TRBJ1-5; v_call: TRBV19
cdr3_aa: ASSPRTGDNEQF; j_call: TRBJ2-1; v_call: TRBV5-4
cdr3_aa: ASLPGQGTEAF; j_call: TRBJ1-1; v_call: TRBV2
cdr3_aa: ATPGTEGGYT; j_call: TRBJ1-2; v_call: TRBV6-1
cdr3_aa: ASRITGGQSPQH; j_call: TRBJ1-5; v_call: TRBV6-1
cdr3_aa: ASRSLGQAYEQY; j_call: TRBJ2-7; v_call: TRBV27
cdr3_aa: ASGLLLDTEAF; j_call: TRBJ1-1; v_call: TRBV12-5
cdr3_aa: ASSVSGGAADTQY; j_call: TRBJ2-3; v_call: TRBV2
cdr3_aa: ASSEYRRDTQY; j_call: TRBJ2-3; v_call: TRBV9
cdr3_aa: AGDTGGNEQF; j_call: TRBJ2-1; v_call: TRBV30
cdr3_aa: ASGTGNTEAF; j_call: TRBJ1-1; v_call: TRBV7-2
cdr3_aa: ASSLQVTGELF; j_call: TRBJ2-2; v_call: TRBV18
cdr3_aa: SADKAYEQY; j_call: TRBJ2-7; v_call: TRBV20-1
cdr3_aa: AWSAWGGIISEQF; j_call: TRBJ2-1; v_call: TRBV30
cdr3_aa: ASSLTGAPQETQY; j_call: TRBJ2-5; v_call: TRBV7-3
cdr3_aa: ASIGGLNYGYT; j_call: TRBJ1-2; v_call: TRBV4-2
cdr3_aa: ASSQEWFGTEAF; j_call: TRBJ1-1; v_call: TRBV4-2
cdr3_aa: ASSGRDRHNEKLF; j_call: TRBJ1-4; v_call: TRBV25-1
cdr3_aa: ASSVQGDYT; j_call: TRBJ1-2; v_call: TRBV9
cdr3_aa: ASSRDSEHYEQY; j_call: TRBJ2-7; v_call: TRBV7-6
cdr3_aa: ASSMGHSNTEAF; j_call: TRBJ1-1; v_call: TRBV7-3
cdr3_aa: ASSQGSGQKYNEQF; j_call: TRBJ2-1; v_call: TRBV4-2
cdr3_aa: ASSGGRPEETQY; j_call: TRBJ2-5; v_call: TRBV10-1